This TCR beta chain was retrieved from a study of STAT5B mutations in CD4+ large granular lymphocyte leukemia. The study, taken as a whole, reports: Without HLA matching, higher CD4+ than CD8+ T-LGLL clonality could reflect small sample size. Main leukemic clonotypes were patient-specific, but 20% to 25% appeared at low frequency elsewhere.

Method: immunoSEQ multiplex PCR; TCRdb's copy keeps in-frame clones and lacks some. Of 25,000 to 30,000 clones in the sample, over 70% were seen once. Trimming stripped 3 bases from V and 6 bases from J, with 20 bases between. CDR3 length: 16 residues. Germline lookup yields CDR1 KGHSH and CDR2 LQKENI. On this clone itself: What it recognizes is unknown.

The chain joins TRBV18 to TRBJ1-2, with a possible D match to TRBD1 (6 bases). The sequenced material came from CD4+ T cells from blood buffy coats. The sequence was collected from a human donor in good health. CDR3 DNA: TGTGCCAGCTCACCGGGGGTCGGGGGGGCCTCGGATGGCTACACCTTC. Translated, it gives CASSPGVGGASDGYTF. Supplemented by reference TRBV18 and TRBJ1-2, the full variable domain reads NAGVMQNPRHLVRRRGQEARLRCSPMKGHSHVYWYRQLPEEGLKFMVYLQKENIIDESGMPKERFSAEFPKEGPSILRIQQVVRGDSAAYFCASSPGVGGASDGYTFGSGTRLTVV.